This TCR beta chain was retrieved from a study of CD8 T cells in ankylosing spondylitis. Worth noting for this clonotype: As yet, its antigen is unknown.

Broader study findings: Made up of under 10 highly homologous variants, a TCR beta motif appeared characteristic of ankylosing spondylitis blood.

The authors made TCR beta libraries by quantitative 5'-RACE with molecular barcodes. TCRdb passed the 5' RACE reads through MiXCR, listing each CDR3 protein once. The table records over 700,000 distinct CDR3 sequences, 15% to 20% of them present only once. The sequence was collected from a male donor with ankylosing spondylitis. The material sequenced was blood, either unsorted or a sorted T cell fraction (not recorded which).

In nucleotides, the CDR3 is TGTGCCAGCAGCTTAGGTGCGGGCGGCACCAGGGGCTACACCTTC. Its protein is CASSLGAGGTRGYTF. The V call is TRBV7-8, the J call TRBJ1-2; D is unclear. Germline V gene lookup returns CDR1 SGHVS and CDR2 FQNEAQ. With 1 base removed from V and 8 bases from J, the gap between germline ends came to 17 bases. There are 15 residues in the CDR3.